This record looks at one TCR beta chain sequence and its context. No antigen is known for it. Primers for the PCR totalled 60 Vbeta and 13 Jbeta. Some clones are missing from TCRdb's copy, which holds only in-frame ones; the method was immunoSEQ multiplex PCR. This sample yields over 100,000 clones, of which just under 70% are seen a single time; 5% to 7% belongs to the top ten. This specimen comes from a study of cytomegalovirus exposure and HLA in healthy donors. The study's findings and limits: Most TCR sequences were seen very rarely across donors, but some public TCRs occurred in many.

Trimming cost V 4 bases and J 2 bases, with 6 bases left between them. The CDR3 has 12 amino acids. CDR1 is SGHDN and CDR2 is FVKESK in the germline V gene. The chain links TRBV14 to TRBJ2-7; D unresolved. The source of this sequence is a woman between 65 and 79 years old in good health and CMV-seropositive. Sequences were obtained from PBMCs. CDR3 sequence: CASSRVTYEQYF. The CDR3 DNA sequence: TGTGCCAGCAGCCGTGTCACCTACGAGCAGTACTTC.